The rows below give T cell receptor beta chains drawn from one sample of a study of T cells after yellow fever vaccination. Via MiXCR, TCRdb re-called the 5' RACE reads, giving one row per CDR3 protein. The sample consists of some 250,000 distinct CDR3 sequences, around 7% of them appearing once. Sequenced material: CD4+ T cells sorted from PBMCs, taken 15 days after the yellow fever booster vaccination. The receptors were sampled from a man aged 25 to 40 who received the YFV17D yellow fever vaccine. Each CDR3 is given with its conserved first and last residue. A D gene is named only where the DNA matches it firmly. Some rows mark clone size as missing; the rest say once, few, many or name a class of expanded clone.

j_call d_call clone_size v_call cdr3_aa cdr3_nt
TRBJ2-7 TRBD2 . TRBV5-1 CASSLGRAFGREEQYF TGCGCCAGCAGCTTGGGCAGGGCCTTCGGGAGGGAAGAGCAGTACTTC
TRBJ2-7 . many TRBV7-8 CASSSGGAGYEQYF TGTGCCAGCAGCTCGGGGGGCGCGGGTTACGAGCAGTACTTC
TRBJ2-1 . few TRBV12-3/TRBV12-4 CASRWGAGSRGHNEQFF TGTGCCAGCAGATGGGGGGCGGGATCACGGGGCCACAATGAGCAGTTCTTC
TRBJ2-3 TRBD2 many TRBV7-8 CASSLGGTSGVTDTQYF TGTGCCAGCAGCTTAGGGGGGACTAGCGGGGTCACAGATACGCAGTATTTT
TRBJ1-3 . few TRBV5-1 CASSPQGDTIYF TGCGCCAGCAGCCCCCAAGGTGACACCATATATTTT
TRBJ2-7 TRBD1 . TRBV29-1 CSGRDRVEQYF TGCAGCGGCCGCGACAGGGTCGAGCAGTACTTC
TRBJ1-5 TRBD1 few TRBV30 CAWSSGQGDQPQHF TGTGCCTGGAGTTCGGGACAGGGAGATCAGCCCCAGCATTTT
TRBJ2-1 TRBD2 few TRBV27 CASRNLASAGNNEQFF TGTGCCAGCAGAAATCTAGCCTCAGCGGGAAACAATGAGCAGTTCTTC
TRBJ2-5 . few TRBV5-1 CASSLGTQRETQYF TGCGCCAGCAGCTTGGGGACGCAGAGGGAGACCCAGTACTTC
TRBJ1-3 TRBD1 . TRBV15 CATSWTGAISGNTIYF TGTGCCACCAGCTGGACAGGGGCCATCTCTGGAAACACCATATATTTT
TRBJ2-1 TRBD2 . TRBV19 CASSRKGLAGGNNEQFF TGTGCCAGTAGCCGAAAGGGACTAGCGGGAGGGAACAATGAGCAGTTCTTC
TRBJ2-7 TRBD2 few TRBV10-2 CASSAGTSGRNGYEQYF TGCGCCAGCAGTGCCGGGACTAGCGGGAGAAACGGGTACGAGCAGTACTTC
TRBJ2-1 TRBD2 few TRBV20-1 CSARVSGASGSYNEQFF TGCAGTGCTAGAGTCTCCGGCGCTAGCGGCTCCTACAATGAGCAGTTCTTC
TRBJ2-5 TRBD1 . TRBV12-3/TRBV12-4 CASSSPFGTEETQYF TGTGCCAGCAGTTCCCCGTTCGGGACAGAAGAGACCCAGTACTTC
TRBJ2-2 . . TRBV7-8 CASSKRDRTTGELFF TGTGCCAGCAGCAAGAGGGACCGCACAACCGGGGAGCTGTTTTTT
TRBJ2-1 . many TRBV5-5 CASSLGREPTYNEQFF TGTGCCAGCAGCTTAGGGCGGGAACCCACCTACAATGAGCAGTTCTTC
TRBJ2-3 TRBD2 . TRBV19 CASSIGPLAGGTDTQYF TGTGCCAGTAGTATAGGACCACTAGCGGGAGGGACAGATACGCAGTATTTT
TRBJ2-1 TRBD2 . TRBV3-1 CASSPRGRAYNEQFF TGTGCCAGCAGCCCACGCGGGAGGGCCTACAATGAGCAGTTCTTC
TRBJ2-1 . many TRBV5-5 CASSLVANTGNEQFF TGTGCCAGCAGCTTGGTGGCTAACACCGGCAATGAGCAGTTCTTC
TRBJ2-3 . many TRBV5-1 CASSLQQGHGAPQYF TGCGCCAGCAGCTTGCAACAGGGTCATGGGGCACCGCAGTATTTT
TRBJ2-3 TRBD2 few TRBV7-8 CASSLELAGGADTQYF TGTGCCAGCAGCTTAGAGCTAGCGGGAGGGGCAGATACGCAGTATTTT
TRBJ2-7 TRBD2 . TRBV5-4 CASSLARGGLPYEQYF TGTGCCAGCAGCTTGGCACGGGGGGGGCTCCCCTACGAGCAGTACTTC
TRBJ1-2 . few TRBV28 CASSLGPEGSTGYTF TGTGCCAGCAGTTTGGGGCCAGAGGGGTCTACTGGCTACACCTTC
TRBJ2-1 TRBD2 . TRBV6-2/TRBV6-3 CASSGGLAGNEQFF TGTGCCAGCAGCGGGGGACTAGCGGGCAATGAGCAGTTCTTC
TRBJ2-4 . few TRBV7-9 CASSLAPRRAAKNIQYF TGTGCCAGCAGCTTAGCGCCCCGGCGGGCAGCCAAAAACATTCAGTACTTC
TRBJ2-6 TRBD1 many TRBV19 CASSSDRAGANVLTF TGTGCCAGTAGTAGCGACAGGGCTGGGGCCAACGTCCTGACTTTC
TRBJ2-3 . many TRBV7-2 CASRKGATDTQYF TGTGCCAGCAGAAAAGGGGCCACAGATACGCAGTATTTT
TRBJ2-1 . few TRBV7-2 CASSSDPYGEQFF TGTGCCAGCAGCTCCGACCCGTACGGGGAGCAGTTCTTC
TRBJ1-1 TRBD1 . TRBV20-1 CSALETGHVNTEAFF TGCAGTGCTTTGGAGACAGGGCATGTGAACACTGAAGCTTTCTTT
TRBJ2-5 TRBD2 many TRBV4-2 CASSSRGSGMRETQYF TGTGCCAGCAGCTCCAGGGGTAGCGGGATGAGAGAGACCCAGTACTTC
TRBJ2-5 . few TRBV7-2 CASSLGVHETQYF TGTGCCAGCAGTTTAGGGGTGCATGAGACCCAGTACTTC
TRBJ2-2 TRBD2 . TRBV6-1 CASKLAGGPSTGELFF TGTGCCAGCAAGCTAGCGGGAGGGCCCAGCACCGGGGAGCTGTTTTTT
TRBJ1-5 . many TRBV7-9 CASSLAGGQPQHF TGTGCCAGCAGCTTAGCCGGTGGTCAGCCCCAGCATTTT
TRBJ2-1 TRBD2 . TRBV12-3/TRBV12-4 CASTPLAGGAMQFF TGTGCCAGCACTCCTTTAGCGGGGGGGGCAATGCAGTTCTTC
TRBJ2-7 TRBD1 . TRBV19 CASQRTGGSYEQYF TGTGCCAGTCAGAGGACAGGGGGCTCCTACGAGCAGTACTTC
TRBJ2-5 TRBD2 many TRBV3-1 CASSPPRTSGIRVGETQYF TGTGCCAGCAGCCCTCCGCGGACTAGCGGGATTAGGGTTGGAGAGACCCAGTACTTC
TRBJ1-1 TRBD1 . TRBV3-1 CASSSRTGETEAFF TGTGCCAGCAGCTCCAGGACAGGGGAGACTGAAGCTTTCTTT
TRBJ1-5 . . TRBV7-2 CASSTVGGSNQPQHF TGTGCCAGCAGCACCGTGGGGGGGTCCAATCAGCCCCAGCATTTT
TRBJ2-2 . . TRBV4-2 CASSPTHTTNTGELFF TGTGCCAGCAGCCCAACCCATACCACGAACACCGGGGAGCTGTTTTTT
TRBJ2-7 TRBD1 many TRBV7-2 CASARGLEVYEQYF TGTGCCAGCGCAAGGGGGCTAGAAGTCTACGAGCAGTACTTC
TRBJ2-7 . few TRBV7-2 CASSLRVSAGRSYEQYF TGTGCCAGCAGCTTGAGAGTTTCGGCAGGGCGGTCCTACGAGCAGTACTTC
TRBJ2-3 . . TRBV7-2 CASSLAAVRSGAGGDTQYF TGTGCCAGCAGCTTAGCGGCCGTACGGTCGGGAGCTGGGGGGGATACGCAGTATTTT
TRBJ1-4 . few TRBV5-1 CASSPGGIRREKLFF TGCGCCAGCAGCCCCGGAGGAATCCGGCGTGAAAAACTGTTTTTT
TRBJ2-7 TRBD1 many TRBV4-3 CASSQERTGGLGEQYF TGCGCCAGCAGCCAAGAAAGGACAGGGGGACTGGGTGAGCAGTACTTC
TRBJ2-1 TRBD2 many TRBV7-2 CASSLRLADNEQFF TGTGCCAGCAGCCTCCGACTAGCGGACAATGAGCAGTTCTTC
TRBJ2-1 TRBD1 few TRBV18 CASSLRDRLPNEQFF TGTGCCAGCTCCCTCCGGGACAGGTTACCAAATGAGCAGTTCTTC
TRBJ2-2 . many TRBV14 CASSQGLGTGFAGELFF TGTGCCAGCAGCCAAGGACTCGGCACAGGTTTCGCCGGGGAGCTGTTTTTT
TRBJ2-3 TRBD2 few TRBV29-1 CSVGDSGMSRTDTQYF TGCAGCGTTGGGGATAGCGGGATGTCTCGAACAGATACGCAGTATTTT
TRBJ1-2 . few TRBV29-1 CSVEFPGLRYGYTF TGCAGCGTTGAATTCCCGGGACTCCGCTATGGCTACACCTTC
TRBJ2-1 TRBD2 few TRBV5-1 CASSLLSGRRGNEQFF TGCGCCAGCAGCCTTCTTAGCGGGAGACGAGGGAATGAGCAGTTCTTC
TRBJ2-7 TRBD2 . TRBV29-1 CSVDGGSTLGEQYF TGCAGCGTTGACGGCGGGAGTACTTTGGGCGAGCAGTACTTC
TRBJ2-1 TRBD2 . TRBV6-5 CASSILWTSGSDEQFF TGTGCCAGCAGCATACTCTGGACTAGCGGGAGTGATGAGCAGTTCTTC